The 16 T cell receptor beta chains below were found in one sample sequenced in a study of neurological immune-mediated disorders. TCRdb called the 5' RACE reads again in MiXCR, with one record for every CDR3 protein. The sample carries tens of thousands of distinct CDR3 sequences, roughly 10% recorded once. Sample: PBMCs. These receptors originate from a man aged 45 to 65 in good health.

This clonotype was detected ten times or more. The CDR3 bases are TGTGCCAGCAGCGGACTTATACAGGGCGGGGAGCAGTACTTC. Translating it yields CASSGLIQGGEQYF. The genes are TRBV9 and TRBJ2-7, with D maybe TRBD1 (6 bases). Germline V lookup: CDR1 SGDLS, CDR2 YYNGEE. V was pared by 3 bases and J by 7 bases, with 17 bases between. The CDR3 is made up of 14 amino acids.

This clonotype was seen a handful of times. V gene TRBV5-1 combines with J gene TRBJ2-2; 7 bases agree with TRBD1. The CDR3 runs to 16 residues. After removal of 5 bases from V and 0 bases from J, the junction contained 7 bases not matched to a gene. Germline assignment: CDR1 SGHRS and CDR2 YFSETQ. For the CDR3, the DNA is TGCGCCAGCAGGCCTCCGGGACAGTCGAACACCGGGGAGCTGTTTTTT. Its translation is CASRPPGQSNTGELFF.

The table lists this clonotype with many counts. The chain carries TRBV5-4 and TRBJ2-3; TRBD2 agrees at 9 bases. Germline trimming cut 5 bases from V and 0 bases from J; bases unmatched to any gene: 7. The CDR3 is 16 amino acids. The germline CDR1 and CDR2 sequences are SGHNT and YYREEE (reference sequence). CDR3: CASSKGTSRSTDTQYF. In DNA form, the CDR3 reads TGTGCCAGCAGTAAAGGGACTAGCCGAAGCACAGATACGCAGTATTTT.

This clonotype was seen repeatedly, ten times or more. This chain links TRBV5-1 with TRBJ2-6, with D possibly matching TRBD2 (6 bases). The CDR3 has 17 residues. Germline V gene data show CDR1 as SGHRS and CDR2 as YFSETQ. The V end lost 4 bases, the J end lost 0 bases, and 14 bases lay between the germline ends. The chain's CDR3 is CASSLNAGPSGANVLTF. CDR3 in DNA: TGCGCCAGCAGCCTTAATGCGGGACCCTCTGGGGCCAACGTCCTGACTTTC.

There are many counts of this clonotype. The CDR3 DNA sequence: TGTGCCAGCAGCCCAGAGTTAGGGGAGAGGAAAAATGAAAAACTGTTTTTT. This codes for CASSPELGERKNEKLFF. The rearrangement joins TRBV7-6 to TRBJ1-4; tentative D call: TRBD1 (5 bases). Germline V gene lookup returns CDR1 SGHVS and CDR2 FNYEAQ. V lost 5 bases to trimming and J lost 5 bases, with 21 bases between them. The CDR3 is made up of 17 amino acids.

The genes are TRBV27 and TRBJ1-5; TRBD1 aligns across 7 bases. V was pared by 6 bases and J by 9 bases, with 8 bases of the junction left unmatched. This CDR3 is 13 amino acids long. Germline CDR1 MNHEY, CDR2 SMNVEV (reference sequence). In DNA form, the CDR3 reads TGTGCCAGCAGCACAGGGGATCTTAGGCCCCAGCATTTT. Translated: CASSTGDLRPQHF.

This clonotype was seen repeatedly, ten times or more. The rearrangement uses TRBV20-1 and TRBJ2-7; 12 bases fit TRBD1. Trimming removed 3 bases from V and 2 bases from J; junction bases left unmatched: 5. Germline V gene sequence: CDR1 DFQATT, CDR2 SNEGSKA (reference sequence). The CDR3 has 15 residues. The CDR3 region is CSASRDRGPTYEQYF. The CDR3, as DNA: TGCAGTGCTAGCCGGGACAGGGGGCCTACCTACGAGCAGTACTTC.

Turning to this clonotype: A read error may produce the germline difference seen at one junction end. The chain has TRBV7-9 and TRBJ2-5; the D gene is possibly TRBD1 (5 bases). The length of the CDR3 is 13 residues. The germline V gene has CDR1 SEHNR and CDR2 FQNEAQ (reference sequence). CDR3 loop: CASSLQGKETRYF. CDR3 DNA sequence: TGTGCCAGCAGCTTACAGGGTAAAGAGACCCGGTACTTC.

This clonotype was recorded at least ten times. The chain links TRBV29-1 to TRBJ2-3, with a possible D match to TRBD1 (5 bases). Germline V gene data show CDR1 as SQVTM and CDR2 as ANQGSEA. This CDR3 region has 15 residues. The V gene lost 1 base and the J gene lost 0 bases, with 11 bases spanning the gap. The CDR3, as DNA: TGCAGCGTTGAAGGGGTAGGGGCGAGCACAGATACGCAGTATTTT. As protein: CSVEGVGASTDTQYF.

Many counts were recorded for this clonotype. The chain couples TRBV12-3 or TRBV12-4 to TRBJ2-3; TRBD1 matches at 11 bases. This CDR3 spans 15 amino acids. The junction had 7 bases not matched to a gene; V was cut back by 6 bases and J by 5 bases. This CDR3 is CASSPDRGRQDTQYF. The DNA for the CDR3 is TGTGCCAGCAGCCCGGACAGGGGGCGTCAAGATACGCAGTATTTT.

This clonotype showed up many times. The chain uses TRBV28 and TRBJ2-1; 9 bases map to TRBD2. The ends lost 4 bases at V and 8 bases at J; junction bases unmatched: 12. Germline V CDR1 and CDR2: MDHEN, SYDVKM. The CDR3 covers 16 residues. CDR3 coding DNA: TGTGCCAGCAGTTCCTCCGGGACTAGCTCAGGCGATGAGCAGTTCTTC. Translation: CASSSSGTSSGDEQFF.

Points on this clonotype: The conserved closing phenylalanine or tryptophan is absent in this CDR3, likely reflecting a read error. The genes are TRBV4-3 and TRBJ2-1; the D is unclear. The CDR3 extends over 13 amino acids. Germline V gene lookup returns CDR1 LGHNA and CDR2 YSLEER. CDR3 sequence (DNA): TGCACCAGCAGCCAAGACCGGTCAGATGAGCAGTTCTTA. Translation gives CTSSQDRSDEQFL.

This clonotype showed up many times. The rearrangement links TRBV28 to TRBJ2-7; the D is unclear. Germline V gene data show CDR1 as MDHEN and CDR2 as SYDVKM. The CDR3 is 11 amino acids. V lost 8 bases and J lost 3, with 8 bases in between. The CDR3 loop reads CASGDLYEQYF. In DNA, the CDR3 is TGTGCCAGCGGGGATCTCTACGAGCAGTACTTC.

This clonotype was detected many times. In DNA form, the CDR3 reads TGTGCCAGCAGCTTATACGCAGGTCTAGCGGGAGGGGATACGCAGTATTTT. It specifies CASSLYAGLAGGDTQYF. J is TRBJ2-3 and V is TRBV7-2, with 12 positions matching TRBD2. This CDR3 has 17 residues. After removal of 2 bases from V and 6 bases from J, the junction contained 9 bases not matched to a gene. Germline loops: CDR1 SGHTA, CDR2 FQGNSA.

In its sample, this clonotype was seen many times. The rearrangement uses TRBV20-1 and TRBJ2-2; D ambiguous. Trimming took off 5 bases at V and 5 bases at J, with 12 bases between the two ends. The CDR3 totals 13 residues. Germline assignment: CDR1 DFQATT and CDR2 SNEGSKA (reference sequence). The CDR3 here is CSARHPLTGELFF. As DNA, the CDR3 is TGCAGTGCTCGTCACCCCCTAACCGGGGAGCTGTTTTTT.

This clonotype appeared many times. The V call is TRBV19, the J call TRBJ1-5; D not resolved. Germline CDR1 reads LNHDA; CDR2 reads SQIVND (reference sequence). The CDR3 totals 16 residues. Trimming took off 4 bases at V and 0 bases at J, with 13 bases between the two ends. The CDR3 spells CASSTSAAASNQPQHF. CDR3 coding DNA: TGTGCCAGTAGTACCTCTGCGGCAGCTAGCAATCAGCCCCAGCATTTT.